This T cell receptor (beta chain) was sequenced in a study of OX40 agonist ivuxolimab in advanced cancers. The CDR3 is 16 amino acids. In germline, CDR1 is LNHDA, CDR2 SQIVND (reference sequence). V was trimmed by 5 bases and J by 0 bases, leaving 16 bases between them. The method was immunoSEQ multiplex PCR; TCRdb's version includes in-frame clones alone and lacks a portion of them. Of tens of thousands of clones listed, just over 90% were seen once; the top ten hold around 0.51%. The receptor was derived from an adult with an advanced solid tumor such as melanoma, head and neck, liver or kidney cancer. Sample: CD4+ or CD8+ T cells sorted from blood, taken in a trial of the OX40 agonist ivuxolimab. This chain connects TRBV19 to TRBJ1-1; D is ambiguous. As DNA, the CDR3 is TGTGCCAGTAGTCGAGGGCCCCCCACTATGAACACTGAAGCTTTCTTT. Amino acids: CASSRGPPTMNTEAFF.